This T cell receptor (beta chain) was recorded in a study of graft-versus-host responses after intestinal transplantation. The CDR3 spans 15 residues. Germline-derived CDR1 and CDR2 are SGHAT and FQNNGV. Generated by immunoSEQ multiplex PCR, the TCRdb table keeps only in-frame clones and is missing some. This sample has around 97,000 clones, with approximately 90% found just once. In the case of this clone: Its antigen is not known.

The chain joins TRBV11-2 to TRBJ2-5, with D possibly TRBD2 on 6 matching bases. The DNA end lines up better with TRBJ2-7; the J call may be wrong. The sample consisted of unstimulated CD8+ T cells sorted from spleen or lymph node cells, taken before intestinal transplant. The clonotype comes from a human donor who received an intestinal transplant. The CDR3 sequence is CASSLEDYPSYEQYF. For the CDR3, the DNA is TGTGCCAGCAGCTTAGAGGACTACCCGTCCTACGAGCAGTACTTC.